Below, 20 T cell receptor beta chains from the same sample are listed, as sequenced in a study of tumor and adjacent non-tumor tissue in lung cancer. The library came from three nested PCR rounds adapted from ARM-PCR protocols. A single record per CDR3 protein comes from TCRdb applying MiXCR to the multiplex PCR reads. The sample lists 130,000 or so distinct CDR3 sequences, 66% occurring once. This sample's RNA came from whole unsorted tissue. Sequencing was performed on lung tumor tissue. All receptors derive from a man aged 25-45 years with non-small cell lung cancer.

Regarding this clonotype: A much larger clone lies one base from this, so it may be a read error. The chain links TRBV5-6 to TRBJ2-7, with TRBD1 matching over 7 bases. The junction had 4 bases not matched to a gene; V was cut back by 4 bases and J by 0 bases. CDR3 length: 14 residues. The germline gives CDR1 SGHDT, CDR2 YYEEEE. In DNA form, the CDR3 reads TGTGCCAGCAGCAAGGGACAGTTCTCCTACGAGCAGTACTTC. Its protein is CASSKGQFSYEQYF.

With regard to this clonotype: At one of its ends the junction is not consistent with the germline gene, which may arise from a read error. The gene calls are TRBV5-4 and TRBJ2-2; 7 bases agree with TRBD1. This CDR3 is 16 amino acids long. From germline, CDR1 is SGHNT and CDR2 YYREEE (reference sequence). In DNA, the CDR3 is TGTGCCAGCAGCTTGAGGACAGGTGGTTACACCGGGGAGATGTTTTTT. This sequence encodes CASSLRTGGYTGEMFF.

A note on this clonotype: Being one base from a much bigger clone, this may be a read error. V gene TRBV7-2 combines with J gene TRBJ2-3; a possible D gene is TRBD2 (5 bases). V lost 4 bases to trimming and J lost 4 bases, with 15 bases between them. CDR3 length: 15 residues. Per germline, CDR1 SGHTA and CDR2 FQGNSA. The CDR3 region has the DNA TGTGCCAGCAGCTCCCATACTAGATCAGCAGATACGCAGTATTTT. Translation: CASSSHTRSADTQYF.

V is TRBV6-5 and J is TRBJ1-2; D is perhaps TRBD1 (5 bases). Trimming cost V 5 bases and J 5 bases, with 12 bases left between them. This CDR3 region has 13 residues. In germline, CDR1 is MNHEY, CDR2 SVGAGI. The CDR3 spells CASSNEGLYGYTF. CDR3 bases: TGTGCCAGCAGTAATGAGGGGCTGTATGGCTACACCTTC.

This clonotype has a handful of counts. The chain has TRBV28 and TRBJ1-2; 8 positions agree with TRBD1. Germline V gene sequence: CDR1 MDHEN, CDR2 SYDVKM. The V and J ends lost 5 bases and 8 bases, in that order; junction bases with no gene match: 10. The CDR3 consists of 14 residues. CDR3 nucleotide sequence: TGTGCCAGCAGTCCCCAAGGACAGGGCCTCGGCTACACCTTC. Translating gives CASSPQGQGLGYTF.

Turning to this clonotype: A much larger clone lies a single base off, so this may be a read error. This chain joins TRBV12-3 or TRBV12-4 and TRBJ2-1, with TRBD2 matching over 8 bases. This CDR3 comprises 17 residues. This CDR3 is CASSPRAAGDSYNDQFF. CDR3 nucleotides: TGTGCCAGCAGTCCCCGCGCAGCGGGGGACTCCTACAATGACCAGTTCTTC.

This clonotype was observed once. The chain recombines TRBV12-5 with TRBJ2-1; D uncertain. Germline lookup yields CDR1 LGHNT and CDR2 FRNRAP. The CDR3 is 11 residues long. The V gene lost 4 bases and the J gene lost 10 bases, with 8 bases spanning the gap. The CDR3 sequence is CASGCMEEQFF. CDR3 nucleotides: TGTGCTAGTGGTTGTATGGAAGAGCAGTTCTTC.

The chain recombines TRBV5-6 with TRBJ2-3, with TRBD2 matching over 7 bases. The CDR3 has 15 amino acids. J was trimmed by 0 bases and V by 4 bases; bases with no gene match: 5. Germline V lookup: CDR1 SGHDT, CDR2 YYEEEE. Written as DNA, the CDR3 is TGTGCCAGCAGCCGTAGCGGGCAGAGCACAGATACGCAGTATTTT. This codes for CASSRSGQSTDTQYF.

This clonotype was seen at least ten times. The chain combines TRBV20-1 with TRBJ2-7; perhaps TRBD1 as D (6 bases). The germline gives CDR1 DFQATT, CDR2 SNEGSKA (reference sequence). V was cut by 0 bases and J by 4 bases, with 16 bases left in between. The CDR3 contains 15 residues. CDR3 DNA: TGCAGTGCTAGAGATACCGGGACACTAACTTACGAGCAGTACTTC. The encoded protein is CSARDTGTLTYEQYF.

Worth noting for this clonotype: Given the absence of the conserved phenylalanine or tryptophan at the CDR3 end, a read error is likely. The chain couples TRBV6-1 to TRBJ2-5; D perhaps matches TRBD2 (5 bases). Germline CDR1 reads MNHNS; CDR2 reads SASEGT. The CDR3 has 13 amino acids. V was cut by 6 bases and J by 4 bases, with 12 bases left in between. CDR3 bases: TGTGCCAGCAGGACGGGGAGTGGAGAGACCCAGTACATC. This translates into CASRTGSGETQYI.

About this clonotype: It is likely a read error, because the conserved phenylalanine at the end of the CDR3 is missing. This chain joins TRBV6-5 and TRBJ2-1; 10 nucleotides align to TRBD2. The CDR3 length is 16 residues. Per the germline V gene, CDR1 is MNHEY and CDR2 is SVGAGI. The CDR3 nucleotides read TGTGCCAGCAGTCCCCGAGCGGGGGGGCCCTACAATGAACAGTTCCTC. Translation: CASSPRAGGPYNEQFL.

The sample holds many counts of this clonotype. The chain employs TRBV29-1 and TRBJ2-3, with D tentatively TRBD1 (7 bases). Trimming pared 4 bases from V and 4 bases from J, leaving 15 bases between. The germline V gene encodes CDR1 SQVTM and CDR2 ANQGSEA. This CDR3 is built from 14 residues. Here the CDR3 reads CSVVRGRGADTQYF. CDR3 nucleotide sequence: TGCAGCGTTGTTCGGGGCAGGGGGGCAGATACGCAGTATTTT.

As regards this clonotype: One end of the junction does not line up with germline, which may come from a read error. The V and J genes are TRBV20-1 and TRBJ2-3, with 15 nucleotides matching TRBD2. This CDR3 is 18 amino acids long. In germline, CDR1 is DFQATT, CDR2 SNEGSKA (reference sequence). CDR3 region: CNAPGLAGGFKGTDTRYF. The DNA for the CDR3 is TGCAATGCCCCAGGACTAGCGGGAGGGTTTAAGGGCACAGATACGCGGTATTTT.

As to this clonotype: A much bigger clone sits one base away, suggesting this may be a read error. The genes are TRBV12-3 or TRBV12-4 and TRBJ1-6; 7 bases fit TRBD1. CDR3 length: 17 amino acids. Here the CDR3 reads CDSSARDSGGWDSPLHF. In DNA form, the CDR3 reads TGTGACAGCAGTGCCCGGGACAGCGGAGGTTGGGATTCACCCCTCCACTTT.

A remark on this clonotype: One end of the junction does not line up with germline, which may come from a read error. The chain employs TRBV24-1 and TRBJ2-5, with D maybe TRBD2 (6 bases). The CDR3 loop spans 16 amino acids. Germline V gives CDR1 KGHDR, CDR2 SFDVKD. This CDR3 reads CPTSDSQGGLQETQYF. The DNA for the CDR3 is TGTCCCACCAGTGATTCGCAGGGAGGACTCCAAGAGACCCAGTACTTC.

Regarding this clonotype: A much larger clonotype is one base distant, so this may be a read error. The CDR3 nucleotides are TGTGTCAGCCGGGTAGACGGGGCGAAAGAGACCCAGTACTTC. This translates into CVSRVDGAKETQYF. The V call is TRBV6-2 or TRBV6-3, the J call TRBJ2-5; D may correspond to TRBD1 or TRBD2 (5 bases each). Germline CDR1 is MNHEY and CDR2 is SVGEGT. This CDR3 is built from 14 residues.

The chain combines TRBV11-2 with TRBJ2-1; TRBD2 matches at 8 bases. CDR3 length: 16 residues. Trimming cost V 4 bases and J 3 bases; bases outside gene matches: 8. Germline-derived CDR1 and CDR2 are SGHAT and FQNNGV. Here the CDR3 reads CASSSTTSGYYNEQFF. CDR3 bases: TGTGCCAGCAGCTCAACAACTAGCGGATACTACAATGAGCAGTTCTTC.

This clonotype was observed many times. J is TRBJ2-1 and V is TRBV11-2, with 9 nucleotides matching TRBD2. CDR3 length: 14 amino acids. V trimming: 2 bases; J trimming: 8 bases; junction bases outside the gene matches: 4. Germline CDR1 reads SGHAT; CDR2 reads FQNNGV. The CDR3 loop is CASSLLAGRDEQFF. Here the CDR3 DNA reads TGTGCCAGCAGCTTACTAGCGGGAAGGGATGAGCAGTTCTTC.

This clonotype was detected only once. Germline is not matched at one junction end, which may reflect a read error. The CDR3: CASSSGPAGTDTRYF. The CDR3 DNA reads as TGTGCCAGCAGCTCCGGACCAGCGGGCACAGATACGCGGTATTTT. This chain joins TRBV11-2 and TRBJ2-3, with a tentative D call TRBD2 (6 bases). This CDR3 contains 15 residues. CDR1 is SGHAT and CDR2 is FQNNGV in the germline V gene.

This clonotype was counted between two and nine times. The rearrangement links TRBV24-1 to TRBJ2-1; possible D gene TRBD2, 5 bases. This CDR3 contains 13 residues. Germline V gene sequence: CDR1 KGHDR, CDR2 SFDVKD. Trimming removed 1 base from V and 10 bases from J, with 10 bases in between. CDR3 amino acids: CATSDFGRVEQFF. Written as DNA, the CDR3 is TGTGCCACCAGTGATTTCGGGCGGGTGGAGCAGTTCTTC.